This TCR beta chain was profiled in a study of T cells in Graves' hyperthyroidism and ophthalmopathy. Overall study context: Sampling of peripheral blood happened at initial diagnosis, prior to any treatment.

At least ten counts were recorded for this clonotype. TCR beta CDR3 region amplification was performed from RNA transcripts. Initially, a first-round RT-PCR of the TCR CDR3 employed the HTBI primer set. TCRdb fed the multiplex PCR reads into MiXCR, producing one record per CDR3 protein. The table includes 250,000 to 350,000 distinct CDR3 sequences, around a sixth detected once. The CDR3 is made up of 14 amino acids. Germline V lookup: CDR1 SEHNR, CDR2 FQNEAQ (reference sequence). V lost 2 bases and J 2 bases, leaving 10 bases between the germline ends. Graves' hyperthyroidism qualified as stable when ophthalmopathy did not progress within 18 months.

Sequences were obtained from blood. This clonotype was sampled from a man aged 25-45 years with Graves' hyperthyroidism. This chain joins TRBV7-9 and TRBJ2-7; D is possibly TRBD1 (6 bases). DNA of the CDR3: TGTGCCAGCAGCTTACTCAGGGGAACCTACGAGCAGTACTTC. Translating gives CASSLLRGTYEQYF.